These T cell receptor beta chains were read from a single sample in a study of T cell responses to AZD1222 COVID-19 vaccine. Produced via immunoSEQ multiplex PCR; TCRdb's table is partial and in-frame only. The sample shows some 110,000 clones, 75% to 90% of them seen only once. This sample comprised peripheral blood, obtained 28 days after the second AZD1222 dose. The receptor source for this set is an adult who received the AZD1222 COVID-19 vaccine. The CDR3 runs from the conserved cysteine through the conserved F or W. A D gene is named only where the DNA matches it firmly. Only part of the rows carry a size: once, few, many, or a class if the clone is expanded.

.	TRBV27	.	TRBJ1-1	CASRPDSLNTEAFF	TGTGCCAGCAGACCTGACAGCCTGAACACTGAAGCTTTCTTT
TRBD1	TRBV5-1	.	TRBJ1-1	CASSAGTGRKAFF	TGCGCCAGCAGCGCAGGGACAGGACGCAAAGCTTTCTTT
.	TRBV7-7	.	TRBJ2-2	CASSAPGGYSNTGELFF	TGTGCCAGCAGCGCCCCAGGGGGGTATTCGAACACCGGGGAGCTGTTTTTT
.	TRBV7-9	.	TRBJ2-7	CASSPRGDSLTYEQYF	TGTGCCAGCAGCCCGAGGGGGGACAGCCTGACCTACGAGCAGTACTTC
.	TRBV20-1	.	TRBJ1-2	CSASVGDGYTF	TGCAGTGCTAGCGTGGGGGACGGCTACACCTTC
.	TRBV6-7	.	TRBJ2-7	CASSYTRIPGTEYF	TGTGCCAGCAGTTACACGCGGATTCCAGGGACGGAGTACTTC
.	TRBV6-5	.	TRBJ2-4	CASSPGAKNIQYF	TGTGCCAGCAGCCCCGGGGCGAAGAACATTCAGTACTTC
.	TRBV7-2	few	TRBJ2-2	CASSSWTSGELFF	TGTGCCAGCAGCTCCTGGACATCCGGGGAGCTGTTTTTT
.	TRBV19	few	TRBJ1-2	CATLVEGRIQGYTF	TGTGCCACCCTGGTGGAGGGGCGCATACAGGGCTACACCTTC
TRBD1	TRBV18	.	TRBJ1-1	CASSPSTGRANTEAFF	TGTGCCAGCTCACCATCGACAGGGAGGGCGAACACTGAAGCTTTCTTT
TRBD2	TRBV6-4	.	TRBJ2-1	CASSQIAGPYNEQFF	TGTGCCAGCAGTCAAATAGCGGGACCATACAATGAGCAGTTCTTC
.	TRBV27	.	TRBJ1-5	CASRGRWHQPQHF	TGTGCCAGCAGGGGACGGTGGCATCAGCCCCAGCATTTT
.	TRBV5-1	.	TRBJ2-1	CASSLDKFYNEQFF	TGCGCCAGCAGCTTGGATAAGTTCTACAATGAGCAGTTCTTC
.	TRBV19	.	TRBJ1-3	CASSIGGGAGNTIYF	TGTGCCAGTAGTATTGGCGGAGGAGCCGGAAACACCATATATTTT
.	TRBV29-1	few	TRBJ1-1	CSVELQLNTEAFF	TGCAGCGTTGAACTTCAATTGAACACTGAAGCTTTCTTT
.	TRBV7-2	.	TRBJ1-1	CASSESTGNTEAFF	TGTGCCAGCAGCGAAAGCACGGGGAACACTGAAGCTTTCTTT
.	TRBV6-1	few	TRBJ1-5	CASSDGRGGSNQPQHF	TGTGCCAGCAGTGATGGGCGGGGAGGGAGCAATCAGCCCCAGCATTTT